Sequencing of this T cell receptor (beta chain) was carried out in a study of pediatric ulcerative colitis. The rectum was sampled with one to two pinch biopsies at colonoscopy. The CDR3 covers 16 residues. CDR1 and CDR2 from the germline V gene are MDHEN and SYDVKM. V lost 5 bases and J lost 2; bases outside the gene matches: 12. Profiled with immunoSEQ multiplex PCR; TCRdb holds only in-frame clones, not every one. Found here are about 36,000 clones, approximately 73% of them singletons; the top ten hold around 0.7%. J is TRBJ2-7 and V is TRBV28; 7 nucleotides line up with TRBD2. Sequenced material: gut tissue. The clonotype comes from a boy younger than 18 with moderate ulcerative colitis. The CDR3 reads CASSTDRASGTYEQYF. The CDR3 nucleotides read TGTGCCAGCAGTACCGACCGGGCTAGCGGAACCTACGAGCAGTACTTC. The full variable domain, in which reference TRBV28 and TRBJ2-7 provide the parts outside the CDR3, is DVKVTQSSRYLVKRTGEKVFLECVQDMDHENMFWYRQDPGLGLRLIYFSYDVKMKEKGDIPEGYSVSREKKERFSLILESASTNQTSMYLCASSTDRASGTYEQYFGPGTRLTVT.